Reported below is one TCR beta chain. The antigen remains undetermined. The source of the sample is a study of coeliac disease. Study overall: Disease groups: newly diagnosed active, refractory type I, gluten-free-diet controlled. Study findings and constraints: Published gliadin-specific TRB sequences appeared in about 45% of the 18 coeliac samples, 1 of 6 controls. Few TRB amino acid sequences were shared between samples; most were unique.

Assay used: immunoSEQ multiplex PCR; TCRdb lists only in-frame clones, some missing. The repertoire holds about 8,700 clones, with approximately 67% as singletons. Germline V gene data show CDR1 as MNHNS and CDR2 as SASEGT. V dropped 2 bases and J dropped 13; count of bases not matched to a gene: 4. CDR3 length: 11 amino acids. This chain connects TRBV6-1 to TRBJ2-5; 7 nucleotides agree with TRBD2. The sample taken for sequencing was lamina propria lymphocytes from the gut. The receptor was isolated from a woman aged 60-75 years with celiac disease. The CDR3 DNA reads as TGTGCCAGCAGTGAACAGCCGGGAGGGTACTTC. Protein: CASSEQPGGYF.